The clone carrying this T cell receptor beta chain was observed a few times. Its antigen remains unknown. The V gene end was trimmed by 4 bases and the J gene end by 6 bases; junction bases not matched to a gene: 23. The CDR3 spans 19 residues. The germline CDR1 and CDR2 sequences are MGHRA and YSYEKL. The sample belongs to a study of cytomegalovirus exposure and HLA in healthy donors. It was with 60 Vbeta and 13 Jbeta primers that the PCR ran. Here immunoSEQ multiplex PCR was the method, and the copy in TCRdb shows in-frame clones only, minus some. The sample records more than 85,000 clones, roughly 15% being singletons. General observations from the study: Upon later analysis, TCR association rates were observed to vary by HLA locus, being highest for DRB1 and lowest for HLA-C. In a later analysis, common viral pathogens appeared linked to several of the most significant clusters.

The chain has TRBV4-1 and TRBJ1-2; 7 bases agree with TRBD1. The material sequenced was PBMCs. The sequence came from a female donor in good health and CMV-seronegative. CDR3 sequence reads: CASSRGTSTVTRGNHGYTF. As DNA, the CDR3 is TGCGCCAGCAGCCGGGGGACCTCCACGGTCACCAGGGGGAACCATGGCTACACCTTC.